This TCR beta chain was recorded in a study of regulatory T cells in long-lasting Graves disease. General observations from the study: It was in persistent disease that TRBV28, TRBJ1-2 and TRBJ2-5 were favored.

As for time point: newly diagnosed GD, antithyroid drugs for less than 3 months. PBMCs provided the RNA from which the TCR library was made. This clonotype was detected many times. Its antigen is not identified. V dropped 4 bases and J dropped 9 bases, with 10 bases sitting between them. CDR3 length: 12 residues. Germline V gene lookup returns CDR1 SGHTA and CDR2 FQGNSA. TCR beta libraries were built with iRepertoire HTBI primers and Arm-PCR of CDR3 regions. MiXCR, run by TCRdb on the multiplex PCR reads, gives a single entry per CDR3 protein. The profile shows 530,000 or so distinct CDR3 sequences, approximately 15% of them singletons. The data were also submitted as part of a second study, on T cells in Graves' hyperthyroidism and ophthalmopathy. That paper notes: Across 18 months, stable Graves' hyperthyroidism was marked by no progression to ophthalmopathy.

This receptor was taken from a man younger than 45 with Graves disease. The chain carries TRBV7-2 and TRBJ1-5; D ambiguous. Sequenced here: peripheral blood mononuclear cells (PBMCs), sampled at new diagnosis, from a patient treated with antithyroid drugs. CDR3 protein: CASSSDRGPQHF. In nucleotides, the CDR3 is TGTGCCAGCAGCTCCGACCGAGGGCCCCAGCATTTT.